This T cell receptor beta chain was captured in a study of CD8+CD57+ T cells in acquired aplastic anemia. Genomic DNA templated the TCR beta VDJ and CDR3 profiling. MiXCR, run by TCRdb on the reads, gives a single entry per CDR3 protein. The sample includes some 180,000 distinct CDR3 sequences, more than 60% of them seen just once. This clonotype was observed at least ten times. Germline V gene data show CDR1 as SEHNR and CDR2 as FQNEAQ (reference sequence). This CDR3 region has 17 residues. Trimming removed 1 base from V and 0 bases from J, with 16 bases in between. An expansion of CD8+CD57+ cells by flow cytometry had been shown in patients chosen for sequencing.

Sequencing was carried out using sorted CD4+, CD8+, or CD8+CD57+ T cells (not recorded which) from PBMCs. The receptor was isolated from a human donor with aplastic anemia. The V gene is TRBV7-9, the J gene TRBJ2-7, with D perhaps TRBD1 or TRBD2 (5 bases each). The chain's CDR3 is CASSLGNRDRDSYEQYF. Written as DNA, the CDR3 is TGTGCCAGCAGCTTAGGGAACCGGGACCGGGACTCCTACGAGCAGTACTTC. The whole variable domain, remainder taken from reference TRBV7-9 and TRBJ2-7, is DTGVSQNPRHKITKRGQNVTFRCDPISEHNRLYWYRQTLGQGPEFLTYFQNEAQLEKSRLLSDRFSAERPKGSFSTLEIQRTEQGDSAMYLCASSLGNRDRDSYEQYFGPGTRLTVT.